This T cell receptor (beta chain) was retrieved from a study of CD8 T cell repertoires and HIV-1 epitope variants. Study background: Controls were a CMV, EBV and flu pool, Ebola AY9, and no peptide. 1M T cells were kept uncultured as a baseline.

The protocol was immunoSEQ multiplex PCR, while the TCRdb copy is restricted to in-frame clones and leaves out a portion. The sample includes several thousand clones, over 60% of them seen just once. The CDR3 covers 16 residues. V lost 0 bases to trimming and J lost 0 bases, with 8 bases between them. CDR1 and CDR2 from the germline V gene are MNHNS and SASEGT. Regarding the study as a whole: Five clonotypes recognized Nef KF9, one HW9, none TAALDMSHF.

Concerning this clone itself: The antigen remains unidentified.

The TCR originated in a male donor with HIV. The sequenced material came from cultured CD8+ T cells derived from PBMCs. The V gene is TRBV6-1, the J gene TRBJ1-4; D unresolved. DNA of the CDR3: TGTGCCAGCAGTGAAGCCCCGGGTCCAACTAATGAAAAACTGTTTTTT. This translates into CASSEAPGPTNEKLFF.